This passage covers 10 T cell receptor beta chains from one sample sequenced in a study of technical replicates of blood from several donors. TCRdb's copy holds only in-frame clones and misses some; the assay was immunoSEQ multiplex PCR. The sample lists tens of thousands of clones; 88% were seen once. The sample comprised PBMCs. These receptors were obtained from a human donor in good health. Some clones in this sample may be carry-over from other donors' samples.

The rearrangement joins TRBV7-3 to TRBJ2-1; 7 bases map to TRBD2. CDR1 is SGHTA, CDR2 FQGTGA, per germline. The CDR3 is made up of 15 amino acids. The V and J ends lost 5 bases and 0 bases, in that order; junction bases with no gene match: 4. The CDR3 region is CASSVGGSSYNEQFF. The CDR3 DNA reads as TGTGCCAGCAGCGTGGGGGGGAGCTCCTACAATGAGCAGTTCTTC.

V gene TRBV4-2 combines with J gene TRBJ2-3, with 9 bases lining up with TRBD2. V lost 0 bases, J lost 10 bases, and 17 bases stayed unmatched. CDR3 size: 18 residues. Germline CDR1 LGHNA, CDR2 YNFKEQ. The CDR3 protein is CASSQDLDVSAGGPPQYF. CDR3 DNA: TGTGCCAGCAGCCAAGATCTTGACGTCTCGGCGGGGGGGCCGCCGCAGTATTTT.

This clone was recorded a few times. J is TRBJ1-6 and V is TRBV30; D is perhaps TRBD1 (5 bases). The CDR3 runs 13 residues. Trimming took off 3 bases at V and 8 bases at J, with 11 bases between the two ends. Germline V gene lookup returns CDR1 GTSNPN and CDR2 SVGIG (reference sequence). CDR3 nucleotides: TGTGCCTGGAGCAAGGACACCGATTCACCCCTCCACTTT. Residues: CAWSKDTDSPLHF.

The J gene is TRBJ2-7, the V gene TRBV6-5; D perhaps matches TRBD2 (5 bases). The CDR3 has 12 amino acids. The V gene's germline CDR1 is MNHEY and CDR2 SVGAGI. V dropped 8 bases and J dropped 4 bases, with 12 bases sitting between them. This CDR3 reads CASSSGAYEQYF. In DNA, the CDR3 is TGTGCCAGCTCCAGCGGTGCGTACGAGCAGTACTTC.

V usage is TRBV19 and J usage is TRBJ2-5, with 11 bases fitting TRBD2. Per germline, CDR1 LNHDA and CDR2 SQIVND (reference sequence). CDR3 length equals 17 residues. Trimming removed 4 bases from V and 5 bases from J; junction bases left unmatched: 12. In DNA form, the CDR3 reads TGTGCCAGTAGTACAGGACTAGCGGGCACCGGCGGGGAGACCCAGTACTTC. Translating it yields CASSTGLAGTGGETQYF.

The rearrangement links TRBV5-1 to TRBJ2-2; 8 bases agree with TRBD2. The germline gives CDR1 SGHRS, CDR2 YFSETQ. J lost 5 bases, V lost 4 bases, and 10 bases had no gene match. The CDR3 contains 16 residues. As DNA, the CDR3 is TGCGCCAGCAGCCCCCTCCCGGGGGGGCGGACCGGGGAGCTGTTTTTT. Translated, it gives CASSPLPGGRTGELFF.

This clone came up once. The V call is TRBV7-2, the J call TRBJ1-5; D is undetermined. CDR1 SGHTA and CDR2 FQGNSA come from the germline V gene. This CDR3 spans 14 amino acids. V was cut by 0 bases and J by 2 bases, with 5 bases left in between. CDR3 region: CASSLAIGNQPQHF. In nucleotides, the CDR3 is TGTGCCAGCAGCTTAGCGATAGGCAATCAGCCCCAGCATTTT.

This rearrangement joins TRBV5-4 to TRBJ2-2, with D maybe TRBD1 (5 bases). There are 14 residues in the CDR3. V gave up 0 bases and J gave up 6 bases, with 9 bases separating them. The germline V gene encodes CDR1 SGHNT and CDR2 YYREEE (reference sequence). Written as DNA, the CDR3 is TGTGCCAGCAGCTTGGATCAGGGTCCCGGGGAGCTGTTTTTT. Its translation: CASSLDQGPGELFF.

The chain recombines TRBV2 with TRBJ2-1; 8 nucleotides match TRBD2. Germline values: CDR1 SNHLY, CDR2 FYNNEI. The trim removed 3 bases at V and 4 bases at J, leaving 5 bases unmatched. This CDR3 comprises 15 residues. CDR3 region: CASSDVGGGYNEQFF. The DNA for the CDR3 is TGTGCCAGCAGTGATGTTGGCGGGGGGTACAATGAGCAGTTCTTC.

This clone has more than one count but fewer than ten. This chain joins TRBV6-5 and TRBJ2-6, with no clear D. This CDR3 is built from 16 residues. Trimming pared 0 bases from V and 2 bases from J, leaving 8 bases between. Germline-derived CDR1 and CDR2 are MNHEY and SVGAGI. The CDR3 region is CASSYSSLTGANVLTF. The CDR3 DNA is TGTGCCAGCAGTTACTCTAGTTTGACTGGGGCCAACGTCCTGACTTTC.